The T cell receptor beta chain under discussion was sequenced for a study of blood T cell repertoires in COVID-19. Overall study: In each case, the material was cDNA or gDNA derived from T cells, B-cell-depleted T cells, or PBMCs.

CDR1 and CDR2 (germline): SGHDN, FVKESK. CDR3 length equals 12 residues. Trimming left V 1 base short and J 8 bases short, with 8 bases between. TCRdb's table, derived via immunoSEQ multiplex PCR, lists solely in-frame clones and lacks some. The data show more than 250,000 clones, around 84% seen once. Recovered Cohort 3 donors showed two negative PCRs, clearance, or symptom resolution. The sequenced sample was PBMCs or T cells enriched from blood (not recorded which). This TCR was recovered from a woman aged 18-29 years who had recovered from COVID-19. The chain recombines TRBV14 with TRBJ1-2, with no clear D. In DNA form, the CDR3 reads TGTGCCAGCAGCCAAGTTTTGGGCGGCTACACCTTC. Translated, it gives CASSQVLGGYTF.